This entry concerns a single TCR beta chain. Its target is not known. This sample was included in a study of blood T cells in healthy people across ages. Study background: Every two T cells gave about one barcoded beta molecule via template switching. Overall study findings and caveats: Older age went with lower TCR beta diversity per million T cells, in a roughly linear way. Naive CD4+ cells and diversity were both higher in long-lived donors than in aged donors.

Then a second PCR, running roughly 7 to 11 cycles, was carried out with a sample-barcoded 5' primer and a J-beta primer mix. MiXCR, applied by TCRdb to the 5' RACE reads, yields one record per CDR3 protein. The sample consists of about 800,000 distinct CDR3 sequences, roughly 64% of them appearing once. Germline CDR1 is LGHNA and CDR2 is YSLEER. The CDR3 runs to 15 residues. The ends lost 0 bases at V and 8 bases at J; junction bases unmatched: 6. The clonotype comes from a young man in good health. The chain couples TRBV4-3 to TRBJ1-5; 8 nucleotides agree with TRBD1. The sample was blood. CDR3 amino acids: CASSQDSGGREPQHF. The DNA for the CDR3 is TGCGCCAGCAGCCAAGATTCAGGGGGCAGAGAGCCCCAGCATTTT.